The entry below gives a single T cell receptor beta chain sequence along with its context. The antigen is undetermined. The data were taken from a study of cytomegalovirus exposure and HLA in healthy donors. Germline-derived CDR1 and CDR2 are MDHEN and SYDVKM. The J segment lost 6 bases and the V segment lost 4 bases, leaving 2 bases of the junction unmatched. The CDR3 contains 13 residues. Overall study findings and caveats: Reports showed the classifier diagnosing cytomegalovirus status with high specificity and sensitivity. Among the most significant clusters, several appeared linked to common viral pathogens in a later analysis.

Primers for the PCR totalled 60 Vbeta and 13 Jbeta. Here immunoSEQ multiplex PCR was the method, and the copy in TCRdb shows in-frame clones only, minus some. The sample consists of under 200,000 clones, around 82% of them appearing once. This sequence joins TRBV28 and TRBJ1-5; 8 bases align to TRBD1. Sequencing was done on a sample of PBMCs. The origin of this receptor is a man aged 30 to 45 in good health and CMV-seronegative. CDR3 DNA: TGTGCCAGCAGTTCAGGGGGCCCTCAGCCCCAGCATTTT. Translation: CASSSGGPQPQHF.